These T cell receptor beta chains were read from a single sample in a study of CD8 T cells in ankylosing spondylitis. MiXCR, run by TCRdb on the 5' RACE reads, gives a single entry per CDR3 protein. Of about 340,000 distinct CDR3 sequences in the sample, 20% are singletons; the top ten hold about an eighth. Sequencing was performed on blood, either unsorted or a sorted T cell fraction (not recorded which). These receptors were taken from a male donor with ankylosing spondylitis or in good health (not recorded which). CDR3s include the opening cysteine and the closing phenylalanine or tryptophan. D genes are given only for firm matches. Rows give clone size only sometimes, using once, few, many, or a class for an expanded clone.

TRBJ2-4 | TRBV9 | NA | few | CASSPLRGNIQYF | TGTGCCAGCAGCCCCCTCCGGGGAAACATTCAGTACTTC
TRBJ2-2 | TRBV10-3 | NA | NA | CAISDDTGELFF | TGTGCCATCAGTGACGACACCGGGGAGCTGTTTTTT
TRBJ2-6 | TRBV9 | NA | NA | CASSGWVSGANVLTF | TGTGCCAGCAGCGGATGGGTCTCTGGGGCCAACGTCCTGACTTTC
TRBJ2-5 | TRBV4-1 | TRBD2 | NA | CASSQDASGGETQYF | TGCGCCAGCAGCCAAGATGCTAGCGGGGGGGAGACCCAGTACTTC
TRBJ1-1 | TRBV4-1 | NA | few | CASSQEPGQLAMNTEAFF | TGCGCCAGCAGCCAGGAACCTGGACAGTTGGCCATGAACACTGAAGCTTTCTTT
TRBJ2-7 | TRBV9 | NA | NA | CASSPNQGLYPYEQYF | TGTGCCAGCAGCCCTAATCAGGGACTCTACCCCTACGAGCAGTACTTC
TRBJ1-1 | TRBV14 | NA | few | CASSLGHDTEAFF | TGTGCCAGCAGCCTAGGACATGACACTGAAGCTTTCTTT
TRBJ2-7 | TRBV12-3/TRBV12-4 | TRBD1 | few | CASRPGTGFSYEQYF | TGTGCCAGCAGACCCGGGACAGGGTTCTCCTACGAGCAGTACTTC
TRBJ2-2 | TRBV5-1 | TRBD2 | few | CASSLASASGGGELFF | TGCGCCAGCAGCTTGGCCTCGGCTAGCGGTGGCGGGGAGCTGTTTTTT
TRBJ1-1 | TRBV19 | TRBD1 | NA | CASIEDRGLNTEAFF | TGTGCCAGTATCGAGGACAGGGGGCTAAACACTGAAGCTTTCTTT
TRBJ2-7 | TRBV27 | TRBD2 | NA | CASGLVSYEQYF | TGTGCCAGCGGACTAGTATCCTACGAGCAGTACTTC
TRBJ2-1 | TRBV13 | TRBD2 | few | CASSLRLAAYNEQFF | TGTGCCAGCAGCTTGAGGCTAGCGGCCTACAATGAGCAGTTCTTC
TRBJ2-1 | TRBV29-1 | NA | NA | CSVEQAYNEQFF | TGCAGCGTTGAACAGGCCTACAATGAGCAGTTCTTC
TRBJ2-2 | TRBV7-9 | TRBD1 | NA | CASSRQGARTGELFF | TGTGCCAGCAGCAGACAGGGGGCACGCACCGGGGAGCTGTTTTTT